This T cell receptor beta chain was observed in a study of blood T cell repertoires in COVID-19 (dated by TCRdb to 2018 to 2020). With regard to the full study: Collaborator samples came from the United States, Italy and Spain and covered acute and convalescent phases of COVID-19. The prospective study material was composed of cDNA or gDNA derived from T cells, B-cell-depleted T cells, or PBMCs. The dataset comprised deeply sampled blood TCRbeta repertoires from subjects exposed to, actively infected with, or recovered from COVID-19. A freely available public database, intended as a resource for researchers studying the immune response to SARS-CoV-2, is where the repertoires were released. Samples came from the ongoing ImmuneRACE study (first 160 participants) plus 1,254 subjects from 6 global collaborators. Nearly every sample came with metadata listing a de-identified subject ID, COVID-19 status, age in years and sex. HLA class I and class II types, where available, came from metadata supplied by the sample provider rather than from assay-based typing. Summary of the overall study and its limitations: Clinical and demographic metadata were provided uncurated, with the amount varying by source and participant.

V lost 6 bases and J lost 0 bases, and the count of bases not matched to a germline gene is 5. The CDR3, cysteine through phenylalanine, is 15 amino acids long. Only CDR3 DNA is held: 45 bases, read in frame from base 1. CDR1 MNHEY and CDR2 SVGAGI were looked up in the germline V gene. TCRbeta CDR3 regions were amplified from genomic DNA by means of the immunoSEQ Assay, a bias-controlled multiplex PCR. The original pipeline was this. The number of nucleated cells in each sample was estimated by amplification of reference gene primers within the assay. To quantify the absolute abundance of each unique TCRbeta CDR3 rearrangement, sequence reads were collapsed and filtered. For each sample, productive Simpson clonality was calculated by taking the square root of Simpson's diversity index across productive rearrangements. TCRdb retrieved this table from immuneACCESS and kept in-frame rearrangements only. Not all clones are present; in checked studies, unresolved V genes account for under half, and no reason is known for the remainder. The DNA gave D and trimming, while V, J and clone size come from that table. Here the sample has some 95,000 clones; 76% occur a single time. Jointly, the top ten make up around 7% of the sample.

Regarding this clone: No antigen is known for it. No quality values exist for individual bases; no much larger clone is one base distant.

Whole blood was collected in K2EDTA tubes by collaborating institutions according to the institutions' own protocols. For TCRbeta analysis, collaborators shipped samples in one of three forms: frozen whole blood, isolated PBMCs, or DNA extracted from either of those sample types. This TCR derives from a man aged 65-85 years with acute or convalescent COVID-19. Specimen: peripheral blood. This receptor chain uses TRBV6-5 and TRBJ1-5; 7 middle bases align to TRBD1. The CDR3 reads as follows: CASRVTGNSNQPQHF. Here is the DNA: TGTGCCAGCAGAGTGACAGGGAATAGCAATCAGCCCCAGCATTTT.